The clone carrying this TCR beta chain showed up just once. Different DNA sequences within this sample yield the same CDR3. Germline CDR1 is MNHNY and CDR2 is SVGAGI (reference sequence). Between the trimmed V and J ends, which lost 6 bases and 5 bases, there was a span of 17 bases. This CDR3 is 16 amino acids long. This table comes from immunoSEQ multiplex PCR, and its TCRdb copy is limited to in-frame clones, with some not included. The sample includes 700,000 or so clones, roughly 85% of them seen just once. The data derive from a study of shared T cell receptors in the human thymus. A further study also used this sample, focusing on human thymus T cells. As that report states: Thymus was obtained from resections taken during corrective heart surgery.

The chain uses TRBV6-6 and TRBJ1-6; tentatively, D is TRBD1 (6 bases). Specimen: thymocytes. The sequence was collected from a girl under three years old with a congenital heart defect. The CDR3 sequence is CASSARGALHNSPLHF. DNA of the CDR3: TGTGCCAGCAGCGCCCGGGGGGCCCTACATAATTCACCCCTCCACTTT.